This is a list of T cell receptor beta chains from one sample in a study of yellow fever vaccine responses in identical twins. Each CDR3 protein is one row after TCRdb ran MiXCR on the RT-PCR reads. The data hold 9,900 or so distinct CDR3 sequences, with roughly 80% observed a single time. Source: T cells from blood (PBMCs), unsorted or a sorted subset (not recorded which), taken before or after yellow fever vaccination (not recorded which). All receptors derive from a woman younger than 30 who received the yellow fever vaccine. The CDR3 runs from the conserved cysteine through the conserved F or W. Fields, in order: V gene, D gene, clone size, J gene, CDR3 protein, CDR3 DNA. A D gene is named only where the DNA matches it firmly. Clone size is not always given. Where it is, it says once, few, many or a class for expanded clones.

TRBV2	TRBD2	NA	TRBJ2-5	CASSGTGGRLETQYF	TGTGCCAGCAGTGGAACGGGGGGGCGATTGGAGACCCAGTACTTC
TRBV14	NA	NA	TRBJ2-5	CASSQFQEQETQYF	TGTGCCAGCAGCCAATTCCAGGAACAAGAGACCCAGTACTTC
TRBV29-1	NA	NA	TRBJ2-3	CSVDFRGNRWGTDTQYF	TGCAGCGTTGACTTCAGAGGAAATCGGTGGGGCACAGATACGCAGTATTTT
TRBV11-1	NA	NA	TRBJ1-1	CASSLAEVTEAFF	TGTGCCAGCAGCTTAGCGGAGGTCACTGAAGCTTTCTTT
TRBV5-6	NA	NA	TRBJ1-3	CASSYGDSGNTIYF	TGTGCCAGCAGCTACGGGGACTCTGGAAACACCATATATTTT
TRBV29-1	NA	NA	TRBJ2-2	CSVPAGGELFF	TGCAGCGTACCCGCGGGCGGGGAGCTGTTTTTT
TRBV18	NA	NA	TRBJ2-5	CASSPNSQETQYF	TGTGCCAGCTCCCCTAACAGCCAAGAGACCCAGTACTTC
TRBV28	NA	NA	TRBJ1-1	CASTPPRVGAMNTEAFF	TGTGCCAGCACCCCTCCCCGCGTGGGGGCTATGAACACTGAAGCTTTCTTT
TRBV29-1	TRBD2	few	TRBJ2-7	CSVATPRLAGEGEQYF	TGCAGCGTTGCTACCCCTCGACTAGCGGGAGAGGGCGAGCAGTACTTC
TRBV15	NA	NA	TRBJ2-3	CATSSSWGSTDTQYF	TGTGCCACCAGCTCTAGCTGGGGGAGCACAGATACGCAGTATTTT
TRBV5-1	TRBD2	once	TRBJ2-3	CASSRGSGSTDTQYF	TGCGCCAGCAGCCGGGGTAGCGGGAGCACAGATACGCAGTATTTT
TRBV19	NA	NA	TRBJ1-2	CASSFSSSYGYTF	TGTGCCAGTTCTTTTTCCTCCTCCTATGGCTACACCTTC
TRBV18	NA	NA	TRBJ2-1	CASSPGSEQFF	TGTGCCAGCTCACCGGGGAGTGAGCAGTTCTTC
TRBV18	TRBD1	NA	TRBJ2-7	CASSPLTGDYEQYF	TGTGCCAGCTCACCGCTGACAGGGGACTACGAGCAGTACTTC
TRBV28	NA	few	TRBJ2-1	CASGENEQFF	TGTGCCTCAGGGGAGAATGAGCAGTTCTTC
TRBV7-3	NA	NA	TRBJ2-7	CASSLIPVSYEQYF	TGTGCCAGCAGCTTAATCCCGGTCTCCTACGAGCAGTACTTC
TRBV10-1	TRBD1	few	TRBJ1-1	CASSDQGVATEAFF	TGCGCCAGCAGTGATCAGGGGGTCGCAACTGAAGCTTTCTTT